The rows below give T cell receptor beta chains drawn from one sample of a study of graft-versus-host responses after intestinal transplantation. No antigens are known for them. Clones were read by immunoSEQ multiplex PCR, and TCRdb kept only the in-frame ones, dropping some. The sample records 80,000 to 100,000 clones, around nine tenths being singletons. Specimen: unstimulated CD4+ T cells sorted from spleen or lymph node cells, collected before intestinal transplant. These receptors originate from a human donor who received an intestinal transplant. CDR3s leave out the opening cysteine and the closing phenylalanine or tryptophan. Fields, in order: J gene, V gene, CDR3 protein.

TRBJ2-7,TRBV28,ASTPGLAGGHEQY
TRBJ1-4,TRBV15,ATSRDRSPRGEKLF
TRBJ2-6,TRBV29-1,TDTGSGANVLT
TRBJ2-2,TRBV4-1,ASSSGLSGGELF
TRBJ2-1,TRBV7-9,ASSFASGSHEQF
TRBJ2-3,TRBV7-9,ASSLVFGVSGIGEDTQY
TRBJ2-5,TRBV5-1,ASSLAGWGQSQETQY
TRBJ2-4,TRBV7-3,ASSFRDSENIQY
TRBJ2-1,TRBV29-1,SHPGLAVNEQF
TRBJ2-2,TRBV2,ASSEASRVGTGELF
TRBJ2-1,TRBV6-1,ASSGAGATYNEQF
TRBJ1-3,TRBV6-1,ASSLRQGRNTIY
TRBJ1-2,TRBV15,ATSSRTGAKDGYT
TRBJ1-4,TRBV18,ASSPPGLEKLF
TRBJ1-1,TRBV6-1,ASSEVGVTEAF
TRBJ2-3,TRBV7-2,ASSPRPGLAGGPNTQY
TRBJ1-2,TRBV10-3,AISDPTAYGYT
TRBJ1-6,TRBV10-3,AISPDTFPDSPLH